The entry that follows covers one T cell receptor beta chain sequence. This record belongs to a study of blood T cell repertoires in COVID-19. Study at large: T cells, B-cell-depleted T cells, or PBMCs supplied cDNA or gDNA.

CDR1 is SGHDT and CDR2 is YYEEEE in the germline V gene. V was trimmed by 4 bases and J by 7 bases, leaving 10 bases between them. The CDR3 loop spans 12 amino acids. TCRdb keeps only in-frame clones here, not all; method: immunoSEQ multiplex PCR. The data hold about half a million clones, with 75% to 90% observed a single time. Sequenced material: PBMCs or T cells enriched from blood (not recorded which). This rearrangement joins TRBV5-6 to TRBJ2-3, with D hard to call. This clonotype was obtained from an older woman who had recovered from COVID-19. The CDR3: CASSTDENTQYF. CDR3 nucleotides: TGTGCCAGCAGCACTGATGAGAATACGCAGTATTTT.